This TCR beta chain was retrieved from a study of CD8+CD57+ T cells in acquired aplastic anemia. About the research overall: Recorded DNA amounts for sorted CD4+ and CD8+ cells had an average of around 3.5 ug.

Researchers used genomic DNA as the template to profile TCR beta VDJ and CDR3. A single record per CDR3 protein comes from TCRdb applying MiXCR to the reads. The top ten hold roughly 30% of the sample, which has about 160,000 distinct CDR3 sequences, about 50% seen once. This clonotype has at least ten counts. Before being chosen for sequencing, patients had shown CD8+CD57+ cell expansion by flow cytometry. Patients were therapy-naive when their blood was sampled. CDR1 is SGHVS, CDR2 FQNEAQ, per germline. This CDR3 contains 14 residues. Trimming left V 7 bases short and J 8 bases short, with 20 bases between.

The V call is TRBV7-8, the J call TRBJ1-1; D is possibly TRBD1 (6 bases). This receptor was identified in a human donor with aplastic anemia. The sample consisted of sorted CD4+, CD8+, or CD8+CD57+ T cells (not recorded which) from PBMCs. CDR3 coding DNA: TGTGCCAGCATCCAAATCCAAAGGGGGGGCGAAGCTTTCTTT. It is translated as CASIQIQRGGEAFF.